A selection of T cell receptor beta chains follows, all from one sample in a study of CD8 T cells in Susac syndrome. TCRdb reanalysed the immunoSEQ multiplex PCR reads using MiXCR and keeps one entry per CDR3 protein. The table records 150,000 to 200,000 distinct CDR3 sequences, 95% of them present only once. Material: CD4+ T cells from PBMCs. The origin of the receptors is a human donor with multiple sclerosis. CDR3s include the opening cysteine and the closing phenylalanine or tryptophan. Fields, in order: V gene, clone size, J gene, D gene, CDR3 DNA, CDR3 protein. The D gene is left open where the match is weak. Not all rows give a size; the values are once, few, many and, for expanded clones, a class.

V gene: TRBV12-3/TRBV12-4; clone size: -; J gene: TRBJ1-6; D gene: -; CDR3 DNA: TGTGCCAGCACCTCGCTGGGGGTTCGAGGTTCACCCCTCCACTTT; CDR3 protein: CASTSLGVRGSPLHF
V gene: TRBV7-2; clone size: -; J gene: TRBJ2-4; D gene: -; CDR3 DNA: TGTGCCAGCAGCTTAGATGGGAATAGCGTGACTCAGTACTTC; CDR3 protein: CASSLDGNSVTQYF
V gene: TRBV20-1; clone size: -; J gene: TRBJ2-3; D gene: TRBD2; CDR3 DNA: TGCAGTGCGACTAGCCCTAGCACAGATACGCAGTATTTT; CDR3 protein: CSATSPSTDTQYF
V gene: TRBV7-2; clone size: -; J gene: TRBJ2-3; D gene: -; CDR3 DNA: TGTGCCAGCACCCCGGGCTCCTTCGGCACAGATACGCAGTATTTT; CDR3 protein: CASTPGSFGTDTQYF
V gene: TRBV18; clone size: -; J gene: TRBJ2-7; D gene: -; CDR3 DNA: TGTGCCAGCTCACGGGGCACGTCGGATACCTACGAGCAGTACTTC; CDR3 protein: CASSRGTSDTYEQYF
V gene: TRBV7-2; clone size: -; J gene: TRBJ1-1; D gene: -; CDR3 DNA: TGTGCCAGCAGCTTGACAGAGTTGAACACTGAAGCTTTCTTT; CDR3 protein: CASSLTELNTEAFF
V gene: TRBV30; clone size: -; J gene: TRBJ2-5; D gene: -; CDR3 DNA: TGTGCCTGGAGTCCGTCGGCCCCGTACCAAGAGACCCAGTACTTC; CDR3 protein: CAWSPSAPYQETQYF
V gene: TRBV2; clone size: once; J gene: TRBJ2-2; D gene: -; CDR3 DNA: TGTGCCAGCAGGGCCAGGGGCACCGGGGAGCTGTTTTTT; CDR3 protein: CASRARGTGELFF
V gene: TRBV5-4; clone size: -; J gene: TRBJ2-5; D gene: TRBD1; CDR3 DNA: TGTGCCAGCAGCTTGGGCGTGACAGGGGGTCCCCAAGAGACCCAGTACTTC; CDR3 protein: CASSLGVTGGPQETQYF
V gene: TRBV6-5; clone size: -; J gene: TRBJ2-1; D gene: -; CDR3 DNA: TGTGCCAGCAGGCAGGGCTCCTACAATGAGCAGTTCTTC; CDR3 protein: CASRQGSYNEQFF
V gene: TRBV5-1; clone size: -; J gene: TRBJ2-5; D gene: -; CDR3 DNA: TGCGCCAGCAGCTTGGGGGGACACCAGCAAGAGACCCAGTACTTC; CDR3 protein: CASSLGGHQQETQYF
V gene: TRBV7-3; clone size: -; J gene: TRBJ2-4; D gene: -; CDR3 DNA: TGTGCCAGCAGCTCTGCCGGGGCGGGCATTCAGTACTTC; CDR3 protein: CASSSAGAGIQYF
V gene: TRBV6-2/TRBV6-3; clone size: -; J gene: TRBJ2-1; D gene: -; CDR3 DNA: TGTGCCAGCAGTCGCCGTTTTCGGAGTGAGCAGTTCTTC; CDR3 protein: CASSRRFRSEQFF
V gene: TRBV6-1; clone size: -; J gene: TRBJ1-5; D gene: TRBD1; CDR3 DNA: TGTGCCAGCAGTCTGGGGACAGGGGGCATTCGGGATCAGCCCCAGCATTTT; CDR3 protein: CASSLGTGGIRDQPQHF
V gene: TRBV11-3; clone size: -; J gene: TRBJ1-5; D gene: -; CDR3 DNA: TGTGCCAGCAGCTGCCGTGGGGTTGGTAAGAATCAGCCCCAGCATTTT; CDR3 protein: CASSCRGVGKNQPQHF
V gene: TRBV6-4; clone size: -; J gene: TRBJ2-1; D gene: -; CDR3 DNA: TGTGCCAGCAGTGTATACGGGACTCCTCTTAACGATGAGCAGTTCTTC; CDR3 protein: CASSVYGTPLNDEQFF
V gene: TRBV7-9; clone size: few; J gene: TRBJ1-2; D gene: -; CDR3 DNA: TGTGCCAGCAGCTTAGACGTTAACTATGGCTACACCTTC; CDR3 protein: CASSLDVNYGYTF
V gene: TRBV7-9; clone size: -; J gene: TRBJ2-7; D gene: TRBD2; CDR3 DNA: TGTGCCAGCATCCCGGGACTAGCGGGGACGCCGAGCTCCTACGAGCAGTACTTC; CDR3 protein: CASIPGLAGTPSSYEQYF
V gene: TRBV20-1; clone size: few; J gene: TRBJ2-4; D gene: TRBD2; CDR3 DNA: TGCAGTGCTGGACTAGCGGGGGGGCCGAACATTCAGTACTTC; CDR3 protein: CSAGLAGGPNIQYF
V gene: TRBV20-1; clone size: -; J gene: TRBJ2-1; D gene: TRBD2; CDR3 DNA: TGCAGTGCTCAACTAGCGGGGGGGGCCTACAATGAGCAGTTCTTC; CDR3 protein: CSAQLAGGAYNEQFF
V gene: TRBV3-1; clone size: -; J gene: TRBJ1-1; D gene: TRBD1; CDR3 DNA: TGTGCCAGCAGCCAACCGGGACAGGGAGTTGAAGCTTTCTTT; CDR3 protein: CASSQPGQGVEAFF
V gene: TRBV5-6; clone size: -; J gene: TRBJ2-7; D gene: -; CDR3 DNA: TGTGCCAGCAGCCCCCTCGGGACGGCTTCCTACGAGCAGTACTTC; CDR3 protein: CASSPLGTASYEQYF
V gene: TRBV3-1; clone size: once; J gene: TRBJ2-5; D gene: -; CDR3 DNA: TGTGCCAGCAGCCATGCTGGGACCCAGTACTTC; CDR3 protein: CASSHAGTQYF
V gene: TRBV4-2; clone size: -; J gene: TRBJ1-6; D gene: TRBD1; CDR3 DNA: TGTGCCAGCAGCCAAGATCAGGACAGGGGCTTCTATAATTCACCCCTCCACTTT; CDR3 protein: CASSQDQDRGFYNSPLHF
V gene: TRBV4-1; clone size: -; J gene: TRBJ1-2; D gene: TRBD1; CDR3 DNA: TGCGCCAGCAGCCAAGGACAGGGGAGGGTAGTTGGCTACACCTTC; CDR3 protein: CASSQGQGRVVGYTF
V gene: TRBV5-1; clone size: -; J gene: TRBJ2-7; D gene: -; CDR3 DNA: TGCGCCAGCAGCCGCTCGGATGGAGTCTACGAGCAGTACTTC; CDR3 protein: CASSRSDGVYEQYF
V gene: TRBV5-4; clone size: -; J gene: TRBJ2-3; D gene: -; CDR3 DNA: TGTGCCAGCAGCCCCGGCCCCGAACGCACCTGGTTGCAGTATTTT; CDR3 protein: CASSPGPERTWLQYF
V gene: TRBV30; clone size: -; J gene: TRBJ2-1; D gene: TRBD2; CDR3 DNA: TGTGCCTGGGGGGCCAAGCGGGGTTACAATGAGCAGTTCTTC; CDR3 protein: CAWGAKRGYNEQFF
V gene: TRBV6-6; clone size: few; J gene: TRBJ2-7; D gene: TRBD1; CDR3 DNA: TGTGCCAGCAGTCCTGACAGGGGGGGAGAGCAGTACTTC; CDR3 protein: CASSPDRGGEQYF
V gene: TRBV4-1; clone size: -; J gene: TRBJ1-5; D gene: -; CDR3 DNA: TGCGCCAGCAGCCAATTCACAGGTGGCAGCAATCAGCCCCAGCATTTT; CDR3 protein: CASSQFTGGSNQPQHF
V gene: TRBV30; clone size: -; J gene: TRBJ1-6; D gene: -; CDR3 DNA: TGTGCCTGGAGTGACAGGAGGGATTCACCCCTCCACTTT; CDR3 protein: CAWSDRRDSPLHF